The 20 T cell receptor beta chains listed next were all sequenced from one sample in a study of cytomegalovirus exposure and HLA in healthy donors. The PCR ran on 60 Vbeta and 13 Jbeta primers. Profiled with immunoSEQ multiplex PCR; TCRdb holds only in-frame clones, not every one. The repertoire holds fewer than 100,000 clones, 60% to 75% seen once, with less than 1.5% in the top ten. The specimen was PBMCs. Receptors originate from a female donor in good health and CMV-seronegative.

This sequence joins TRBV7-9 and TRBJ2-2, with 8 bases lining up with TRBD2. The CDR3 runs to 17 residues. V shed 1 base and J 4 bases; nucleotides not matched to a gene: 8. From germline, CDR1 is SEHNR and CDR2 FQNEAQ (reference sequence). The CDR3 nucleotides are TGTGCCAGCAGCTTAGTAGCGGGGTCATCCTCCACCGGGGAGCTGTTTTTT. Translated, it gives CASSLVAGSSSTGELFF.

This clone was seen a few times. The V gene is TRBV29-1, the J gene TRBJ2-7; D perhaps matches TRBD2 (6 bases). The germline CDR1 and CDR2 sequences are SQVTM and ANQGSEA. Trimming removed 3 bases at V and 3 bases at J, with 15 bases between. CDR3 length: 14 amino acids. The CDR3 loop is CSVEGGAGNYEQYF. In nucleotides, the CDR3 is TGCAGCGTTGAGGGCGGGGCTGGCAACTACGAGCAGTACTTC.

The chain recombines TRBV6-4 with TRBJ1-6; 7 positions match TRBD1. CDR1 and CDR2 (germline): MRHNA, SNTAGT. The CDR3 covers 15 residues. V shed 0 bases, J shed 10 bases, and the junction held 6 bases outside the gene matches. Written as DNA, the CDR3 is TGTGCCAGCAGTGACTCCCGGACAGGAAGGTCACCCCTCCACTTT. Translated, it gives CASSDSRTGRSPLHF.

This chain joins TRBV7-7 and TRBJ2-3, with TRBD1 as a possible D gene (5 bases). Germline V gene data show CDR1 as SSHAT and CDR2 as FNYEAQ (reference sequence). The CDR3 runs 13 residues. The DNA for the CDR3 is TGTGCTGTCGCCCGACAGAGCACAGATACGCAGTATTTT. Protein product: CAVARQSTDTQYF.

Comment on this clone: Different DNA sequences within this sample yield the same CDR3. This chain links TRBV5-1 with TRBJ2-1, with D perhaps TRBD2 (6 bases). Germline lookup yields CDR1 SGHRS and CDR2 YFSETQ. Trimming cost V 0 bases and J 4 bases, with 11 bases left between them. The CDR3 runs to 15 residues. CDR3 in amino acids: CASSLDGGIYNEQFF. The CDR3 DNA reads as TGCGCCAGCAGCTTGGACGGGGGAATATACAATGAGCAGTTCTTC. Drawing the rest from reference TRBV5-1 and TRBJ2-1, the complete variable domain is KAGVTQTPRYLIKTRGQQVTLSCSPISGHRSVSWYQQTPGQGLQFLFEYFSETQRNKGNFPGRFSGRQFSNSRSEMNVSTLELGDSALYLCASSLDGGIYNEQFFGPGTRLTVL.

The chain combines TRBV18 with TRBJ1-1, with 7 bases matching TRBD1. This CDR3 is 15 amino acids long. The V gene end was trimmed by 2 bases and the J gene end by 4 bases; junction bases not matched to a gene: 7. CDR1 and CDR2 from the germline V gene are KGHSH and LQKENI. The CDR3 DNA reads TGTGCCAGCTCACCAGGGGACAGAACGGGCACTGAAGCTTTCTTT. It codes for CASSPGDRTGTEAFF.

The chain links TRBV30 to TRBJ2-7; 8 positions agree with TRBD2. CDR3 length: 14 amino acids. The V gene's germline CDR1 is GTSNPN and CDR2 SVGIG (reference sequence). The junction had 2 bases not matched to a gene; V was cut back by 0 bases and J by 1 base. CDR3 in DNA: TGTGCCTGGAGTGTTAGCGGGAATTCCTACGAGCAGTACTTC. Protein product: CAWSVSGNSYEQYF. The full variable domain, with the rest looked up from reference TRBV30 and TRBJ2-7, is SQTIHQWPATLVQPVGSPLSLECTVEGTSNPNLYWYRQAAGRGLQLLFYSVGIGQISSEVPQNLSASRPQDRQFILSSKKLLLSDSGFYLCAWSVSGNSYEQYFGPGTRLTVT.

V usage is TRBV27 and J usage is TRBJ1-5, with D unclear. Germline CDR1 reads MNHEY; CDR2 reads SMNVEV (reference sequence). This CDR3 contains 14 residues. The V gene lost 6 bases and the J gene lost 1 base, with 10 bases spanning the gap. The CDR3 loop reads CASRQNLSNQPQHF. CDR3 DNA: TGTGCCAGCAGACAGAACCTAAGCAATCAGCCCCAGCATTTT.

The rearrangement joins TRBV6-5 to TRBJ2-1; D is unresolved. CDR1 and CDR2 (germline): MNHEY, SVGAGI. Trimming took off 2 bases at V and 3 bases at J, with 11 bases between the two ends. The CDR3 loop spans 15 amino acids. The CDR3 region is CASSYGLSLYNEQFF. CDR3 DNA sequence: TGTGCCAGCAGTTACGGGCTTTCCCTCTACAATGAGCAGTTCTTC.

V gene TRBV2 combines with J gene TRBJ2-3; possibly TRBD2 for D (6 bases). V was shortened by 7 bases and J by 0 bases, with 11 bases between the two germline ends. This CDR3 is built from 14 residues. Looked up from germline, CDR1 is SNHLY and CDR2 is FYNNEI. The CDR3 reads CASIWDSSTDTQYF. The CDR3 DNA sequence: TGTGCCAGCATCTGGGACTCGAGCACAGATACGCAGTATTTT.

CDR3 residues: CAWSLGTSAYNEQFF. CDR3 DNA sequence: TGTGCCTGGAGTTTAGGGACTAGCGCTTACAATGAGCAGTTCTTC. The rearrangement uses TRBV30 and TRBJ2-1, with 10 positions matching TRBD2. V lost 2 bases, J lost 4 bases, and 5 bases stayed unmatched. Per the germline V gene, CDR1 is GTSNPN and CDR2 is SVGIG (reference sequence). This CDR3 spans 15 amino acids.

DNA of the CDR3: TGTGCCATTAACAGGGTAGGAGGCACTGAAGCTTTCTTT. Translating gives CAINRVGGTEAFF. J is TRBJ1-1 and V is TRBV2; the D gene is possibly TRBD1 (6 bases). This CDR3 spans 13 amino acids. Germline V CDR1 and CDR2: SNHLY, FYNNEI. The germline V and J ends were trimmed by 10 bases and 4 bases, with 16 bases remaining between them. The full variable domain, rest sourced from reference TRBV2 and TRBJ1-1, is EPEVTQTPSHQVTQMGQEVILRCVPISNHLYFYWYRQILGQKVEFLVSFYNNEISEKSEIFDDQFSVERPDGSNFTLKIRSTKLEDSAMYFCAINRVGGTEAFFGQGTRLTVV.

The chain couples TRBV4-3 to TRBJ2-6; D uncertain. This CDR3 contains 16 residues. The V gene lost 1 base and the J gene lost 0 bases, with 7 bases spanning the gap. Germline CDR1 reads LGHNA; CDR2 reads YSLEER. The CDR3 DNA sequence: TGCGCCAGCAGCCAAGGGGCAGGCTCTGGGGCCAACGTCCTGACTTTC. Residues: CASSQGAGSGANVLTF.

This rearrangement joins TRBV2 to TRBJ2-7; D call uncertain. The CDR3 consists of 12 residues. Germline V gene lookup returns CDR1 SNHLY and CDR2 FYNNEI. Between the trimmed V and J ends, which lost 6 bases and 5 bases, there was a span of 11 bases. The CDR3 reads CASREPHDEQYF. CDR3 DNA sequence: TGTGCCAGCAGGGAGCCCCACGACGAGCAGTACTTC.

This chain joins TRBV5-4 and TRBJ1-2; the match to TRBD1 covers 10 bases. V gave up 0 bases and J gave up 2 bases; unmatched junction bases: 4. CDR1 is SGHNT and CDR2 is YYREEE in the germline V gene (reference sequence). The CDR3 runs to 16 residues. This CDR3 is CASSLGQGAMNYGYTF. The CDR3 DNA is TGTGCCAGCAGCTTGGGACAGGGGGCGATGAACTATGGCTACACCTTC.

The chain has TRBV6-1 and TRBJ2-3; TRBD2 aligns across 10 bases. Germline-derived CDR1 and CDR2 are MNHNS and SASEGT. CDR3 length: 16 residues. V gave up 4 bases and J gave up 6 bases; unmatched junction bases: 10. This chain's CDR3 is CASSGQRGGVVDTQYF. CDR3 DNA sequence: TGTGCCAGCAGTGGACAGCGGGGGGGCGTGGTGGATACGCAGTATTTT.

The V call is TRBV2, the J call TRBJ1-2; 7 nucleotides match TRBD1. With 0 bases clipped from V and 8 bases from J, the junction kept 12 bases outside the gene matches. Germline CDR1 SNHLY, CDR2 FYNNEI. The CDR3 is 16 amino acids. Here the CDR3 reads CASSEARDSVVWGYTF. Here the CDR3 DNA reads TGTGCCAGCAGTGAAGCCCGGGACAGCGTGGTTTGGGGCTACACCTTC.

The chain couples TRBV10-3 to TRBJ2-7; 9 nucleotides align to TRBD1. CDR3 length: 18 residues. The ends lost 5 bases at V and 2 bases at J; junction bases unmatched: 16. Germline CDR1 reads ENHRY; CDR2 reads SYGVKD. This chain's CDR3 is CAISPGTGRSEVTYEQYF. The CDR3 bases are TGTGCCATCAGTCCCGGGACAGGGAGGTCGGAGGTAACCTACGAGCAGTACTTC.

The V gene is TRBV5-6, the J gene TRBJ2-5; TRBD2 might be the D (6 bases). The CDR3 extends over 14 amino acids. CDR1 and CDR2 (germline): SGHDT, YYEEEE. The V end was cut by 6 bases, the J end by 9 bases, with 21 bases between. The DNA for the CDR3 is TGTGCCAGCAAAGCGGGTCCCTCCCAAGTGGCCCAGTACTTC. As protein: CASKAGPSQVAQYF. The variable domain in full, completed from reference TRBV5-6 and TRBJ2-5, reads DAGVTQSPTHLIKTRGQQVTLRCSPKSGHDTVSWYQQALGQGPQFIFQYYEEEERQRGNFPDRFSGHQFPNYSSELNVNALLLGDSALYLCASKAGPSQVAQYFGPGTRLLVL.

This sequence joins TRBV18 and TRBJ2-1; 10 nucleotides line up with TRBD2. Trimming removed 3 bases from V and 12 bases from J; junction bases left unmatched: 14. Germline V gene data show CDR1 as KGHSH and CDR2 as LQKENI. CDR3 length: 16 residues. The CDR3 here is CASSPWGTSARGVQFF. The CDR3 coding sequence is TGTGCCAGCTCACCGTGGGGGACTAGCGCCAGAGGCGTGCAGTTCTTC.